This T cell receptor (beta chain) is drawn from a study of blood T cell repertoires in COVID-19. Germline loops: CDR1 ENHRY, CDR2 SYGVKD. V dropped 10 bases and J dropped 6 bases, with 16 bases sitting between them. CDR3 size: 13 residues. Sequencing was performed with immunoSEQ multiplex PCR; in TCRdb, only in-frame clones are kept and a portion is missing. Found here are over 250,000 clones, approximately 86% of them singletons; the top ten hold around 13%. Source material: peripheral blood. The J gene is TRBJ2-1, the V gene TRBV10-3; a possible D gene is TRBD1 (5 bases). This TCR was recovered from a woman in her 70s with COVID-19, enrolled during active disease. CDR3 sequence: CATTQGVRNEQFF. CDR3 nucleotide sequence: TGTGCCACAACACAAGGGGTACGCAATGAGCAGTTCTTC.